These 24 T cell receptor beta chains were all obtained from the same sample, sequenced in a study of T-cell reconstitution after alpha-beta-depleted transplantation in children. Unique molecular identifiers were incorporated during preparation of the TCRbeta library. One entry per CDR3 protein, called by TCRdb with MiXCR from the PCR reads. The sample yields a few hundred thousand distinct CDR3 sequences, 9.7% seen once. The sample here was PBMCs from the stem cell graft donor, taken from the stem cell graft. These receptors all come from a human donor who donated a stem cell graft to a child with SCID.

This clonotype was detected ten times or more. This chain links TRBV11-1 with TRBJ1-4; weak D call: TRBD1 (6 bases). CDR3 length: 18 amino acids. Germline V gene data show CDR1 as SGHAT and CDR2 as FQDESV (reference sequence). Trimming removed 0 bases at V and 1 base at J, with 15 bases between. The CDR3 sequence is CASSLATGKALTNEKLFF. The CDR3 nucleotides read TGTGCCAGCAGCTTAGCTACAGGGAAAGCGCTAACTAATGAAAAACTGTTTTTT. Filled out from reference TRBV11-1 and TRBJ1-4, the complete variable domain reads EAEVAQSPRYKITEKSQAVAFWCDPISGHATLYWYRQILGQGPELLVQFQDESVVDDSQLPKDRFSAERLKGVDSTLKIQPAELGDSAMYLCASSLATGKALTNEKLFFGSGTQLSVL.

This clonotype was observed at least ten times. This chain joins TRBV7-2 and TRBJ1-2; TRBD1 matches at 10 bases. This CDR3 comprises 14 residues. CDR1 is SGHTA, CDR2 FQGNSA, per germline. With V trimmed by 1 base and J by 10 bases, 6 bases remained unmatched. The CDR3 nucleotides read TGTGCCAGCAGCTTAGACCTCGGGACAGGGGCCTACACCTTC. Residues: CASSLDLGTGAYTF.

This clonotype was detected many times. The chain joins TRBV20-1 to TRBJ2-7; D is perhaps TRBD2 (6 bases). Trimming stripped 6 bases from V and 6 bases from J, with 15 bases between. This CDR3 is built from 12 residues. Per the germline V gene, CDR1 is DFQATT and CDR2 is SNEGSKA (reference sequence). For the CDR3, the DNA is TGCAGTGCAGCGGACGCGGGGCGCGAGCAGTACTTC. Translation: CSAADAGREQYF.

Ten or more counts support this clonotype. The chain employs TRBV20-1 and TRBJ2-7; 9 bases are a match to TRBD1. This CDR3 is 17 amino acids long. Germline V gene sequence: CDR1 DFQATT, CDR2 SNEGSKA (reference sequence). J was trimmed by 3 bases and V by 6 bases; bases with no gene match: 18. The CDR3 spells CSAQPNPGQGPIYEQYF. In nucleotides, the CDR3 is TGCAGTGCCCAACCAAACCCGGGACAGGGACCCATCTACGAGCAGTACTTC.

The V gene is TRBV6-1, the J gene TRBJ2-3; 9 bases are a match to TRBD1. This CDR3 has 16 residues. Germline V lookup: CDR1 MNHNS, CDR2 SASEGT. The V and J ends lost 5 bases and 9 bases, in that order; junction bases with no gene match: 15. The CDR3, as DNA: TGTGCCAGCAGTCCGCTACCGGGACAGGGTCGAGACACGCAGTATTTT. It codes for CASSPLPGQGRDTQYF.

There are many counts of this clonotype. The gene calls are TRBV10-3 and TRBJ1-4; a weak D match, TRBD1 (5 bases). V gave up 3 bases and J gave up 5 bases, with 16 bases separating them. The CDR3 contains 16 residues. The germline gives CDR1 ENHRY, CDR2 SYGVKD. In DNA form, the CDR3 reads TGTGCCATCAGTGACGATCTGACAGTACTAAATGAAAAACTGTTTTTT. Protein: CAISDDLTVLNEKLFF.

This clonotype has at least ten counts. The CDR3 here is CASSLPSGGGSKTEQYF. In nucleotides, the CDR3 is TGCGCCAGCAGCTTGCCTAGCGGGGGGGGTTCTAAAACCGAGCAGTACTTC. This chain connects TRBV5-1 to TRBJ2-7; TRBD2 matches 12 bases. Germline V gene sequence: CDR1 SGHRS, CDR2 YFSETQ. CDR3 size: 17 residues. V dropped 1 base and J dropped 6; count of bases not matched to a gene: 11. The whole variable domain, remainder taken from reference TRBV5-1 and TRBJ2-7, is KAGVTQTPRYLIKTRGQQVTLSCSPISGHRSVSWYQQTPGQGLQFLFEYFSETQRNKGNFPGRFSGRQFSNSRSEMNVSTLELGDSALYLCASSLPSGGGSKTEQYFGPGTRLTVT.

In this sample, this clonotype turned up many times. The chain couples TRBV28 to TRBJ1-6, with TRBD1 matching over 8 bases. This CDR3 spans 14 amino acids. CDR1 MDHEN and CDR2 SYDVKM come from the germline V gene. V dropped 7 bases and J dropped 9; count of bases not matched to a gene: 8. CDR3 region: CASNRGTGGSPLHF. CDR3 bases: TGTGCCAGCAACCGGGGAACAGGGGGTTCACCCCTCCACTTT.

Ten or more counts support this clonotype. Here the CDR3 DNA reads TGTGCCAGCAGTCGGCTCCGGGGAGAGAAAGGGCATGGCTACACCTTC. Its translation is CASSRLRGEKGHGYTF. This sequence joins TRBV27 and TRBJ1-2; D gene uncertain. CDR1 MNHEY and CDR2 SMNVEV come from the germline V gene (reference sequence). This CDR3 comprises 16 residues. Trimming pared 5 bases from V and 6 bases from J, leaving 22 bases between.

This clonotype appeared many times. The chain couples TRBV5-1 to TRBJ2-1; 12 nucleotides line up with TRBD1. J gave up 3 bases and V 7 bases, and 5 bases lay outside the gene matches. CDR3 length: 15 amino acids. In germline, CDR1 is SGHRS, CDR2 YFSETQ. The CDR3 sequence is CASGTGGANYNEQFF. CDR3 nucleotides: TGCGCCAGCGGGACAGGGGGCGCGAACTACAATGAGCAGTTCTTC.

At least ten counts were recorded for this clonotype. The chain employs TRBV11-2 and TRBJ1-4, with 9 bases aligning to TRBD1. CDR3 length equals 18 residues. V dropped 4 bases and J dropped 6; count of bases not matched to a gene: 15. Germline V CDR1 and CDR2: SGHAT, FQNNGV. CDR3 DNA sequence: TGTGCCAGCAGCTCAGGGACAGGGCTTCCACCCGTTGATGAAAAACTGTTTTTT. This gives the protein CASSSGTGLPPVDEKLFF.

This clonotype was picked up many times. CDR3 in amino acids: CSAGRGPGDGYTF. Here the CDR3 DNA reads TGCAGTGCTGGACGGGGCCCAGGGGATGGCTACACCTTC. The chain employs TRBV20-1 and TRBJ1-2; D may be TRBD1 (6 bases). In germline, CDR1 is DFQATT, CDR2 SNEGSKA (reference sequence). The ends were cut back, 5 bases at V and 6 bases at J, with 16 bases in the middle. This CDR3 is 13 amino acids long.

In this sample, this clonotype turned up many times. The CDR3 is CASSRNVGGWDTGELFF. The CDR3 DNA is TGTGCCAGCAGCCGCAATGTGGGGGGGTGGGACACCGGGGAGCTGTTTTTT. The chain uses TRBV11-2 and TRBJ2-2, with 7 nucleotides matching TRBD2. Germline CDR1 reads SGHAT; CDR2 reads FQNNGV. J was trimmed by 3 bases and V by 5 bases; bases with no gene match: 12. The CDR3 consists of 17 residues.

This clonotype was picked up many times. The chain has TRBV20-1 and TRBJ1-1, with a weak D call TRBD1 (6 bases). In germline, CDR1 is DFQATT, CDR2 SNEGSKA (reference sequence). This CDR3 comprises 15 residues. The CDR3 coding sequence is TGCAGCAACATACCGACAGGTCGGGGGAACACTGAAGCTTTCTTT. Encoded protein: CSNIPTGRGNTEAFF.

This clonotype was counted at least ten times. The chain couples TRBV27 to TRBJ2-7; D uncertain. V was cut by 6 bases and J by 2 bases, with 20 bases left in between. Germline-derived CDR1 and CDR2 are MNHEY and SMNVEV (reference sequence). The length of the CDR3 is 16 residues. In nucleotides, the CDR3 is TGTGCCAGCAGAAACGCTCGGACGGACCGTCCCTACGAGCAGTACTTC. Amino acid sequence: CASRNARTDRPYEQYF.

This clonotype was seen many times. This chain joins TRBV5-1 and TRBJ1-1; the match to TRBD1 covers 7 bases. Germline V CDR1 and CDR2: SGHRS, YFSETQ. The V gene end was trimmed by 3 bases and the J gene end by 1 base; junction bases not matched to a gene: 6. The CDR3 is made up of 15 amino acids. DNA for the CDR3: TGCGCCAGCAGCTCGGACAGGAGGCCGAACACTGAAGCTTTCTTT. Translating gives CASSSDRRPNTEAFF.

This clonotype has just a few counts. This chain links TRBV11-2 with TRBJ1-5, with D perhaps TRBD1 (5 bases). The CDR3 loop spans 14 amino acids. Trimming shortened V by 6 bases and J by 7 bases, and 16 bases separated the two germline ends. Germline CDR1 and CDR2: SGHAT and FQNNGV. CDR3 bases: TGTGCCAGCAGGGGGCCAGGGATAGGGCAGCCCCAGCATTTT. Its translation is CASRGPGIGQPQHF. The whole variable domain, filled in from reference TRBV11-2 and TRBJ1-5, reads EAGVAQSPRYKIIEKRQSVAFWCNPISGHATLYWYQQILGQGPKLLIQFQNNGVVDDSQLPKDRFSAERLKGVDSTLKIQPAKLEDSAVYLCASRGPGIGQPQHFGDGTRLSIL.

This clonotype was seen many times. The genes are TRBV6-5 and TRBJ1-1; D unresolved. Germline CDR1 reads MNHEY; CDR2 reads SVGAGI. The V end was cut by 0 bases, the J end by 1 base, with 6 bases between. CDR3 length: 14 residues. The CDR3 DNA sequence: TGTGCCAGCAGTTACTCGTTAGGGAACACTGAAGCTTTCTTT. It specifies CASSYSLGNTEAFF.

At least ten counts were recorded for this clonotype. The chain carries TRBV12-3 or TRBV12-4 and TRBJ1-2, with 7 bases fitting TRBD1. Trimming at V came to 3 bases and at J to 2 bases, leaving 9 bases not matched to a gene. There are 16 residues in the CDR3. CDR3 in DNA: TGTGCCAGCAGTTTTCCACTGGGACAGACGAACTATGGCTACACCTTC. Protein product: CASSFPLGQTNYGYTF.

This clonotype was found many times. This chain connects TRBV12-3 or TRBV12-4 to TRBJ1-3, with D unclear. The CDR3 spans 17 residues. Deletions cut 2 bases from V and 2 bases from J, with 16 bases between. CDR3 sequence reads: CASSLSRGGLTGNTIYF. The CDR3 DNA is TGTGCCAGCAGTTTATCCCGGGGAGGGCTCACTGGAAACACCATATATTTT.

This clonotype was recorded many times. V and J are TRBV12-3 or TRBV12-4 and TRBJ2-1; 13 bases align to TRBD2. The CDR3 is 15 amino acids. V gave up 6 bases and J gave up 6 bases; unmatched junction bases: 5. The CDR3 DNA is TGTGCCAGCAGGCCGGGACTAGCGGGGTTCAATGAGCAGTTCTTC. Its translation is CASRPGLAGFNEQFF.

This clonotype was detected ten times or more. V and J are TRBV5-1 and TRBJ2-7; D is possibly TRBD1 (7 bases). CDR1 is SGHRS, CDR2 YFSETQ, per germline. The CDR3 totals 15 residues. Trimming left V 2 bases short and J 5 bases short, with 17 bases between. CDR3 DNA: TGCGCCAGCAGCTTTGCGGGGACAGTTCCCAACGAGCAGTACTTC. Translation: CASSFAGTVPNEQYF.

The rearrangement uses TRBV5-1 and TRBJ1-6; D unresolved. The V end was cut by 4 bases, the J end by 7 bases, with 18 bases between. Germline V gene data show CDR1 as SGHRS and CDR2 as YFSETQ. This CDR3 spans 16 amino acids. This CDR3 reads CASSRTQGVRNSPLHF. CDR3 nucleotide sequence: TGCGCCAGCAGCCGTACACAAGGAGTCCGCAATTCACCCCTCCACTTT. The entire variable domain, with the rest obtained from reference TRBV5-1 and TRBJ1-6, is as follows: KAGVTQTPRYLIKTRGQQVTLSCSPISGHRSVSWYQQTPGQGLQFLFEYFSETQRNKGNFPGRFSGRQFSNSRSEMNVSTLELGDSALYLCASSRTQGVRNSPLHFGNGTRLTVT.

This clonotype was seen ten or more times. The chain uses TRBV5-1 and TRBJ2-1; D ambiguous. Germline assignment: CDR1 SGHRS and CDR2 YFSETQ. The V end was cut by 5 bases, the J end by 4 bases, with 13 bases between. CDR3 size: 14 residues. The CDR3 region has the DNA TGCGCCAGCAGTCTTGAGGCCCAATACAATGAGCAGTTCTTC. As protein: CASSLEAQYNEQFF.